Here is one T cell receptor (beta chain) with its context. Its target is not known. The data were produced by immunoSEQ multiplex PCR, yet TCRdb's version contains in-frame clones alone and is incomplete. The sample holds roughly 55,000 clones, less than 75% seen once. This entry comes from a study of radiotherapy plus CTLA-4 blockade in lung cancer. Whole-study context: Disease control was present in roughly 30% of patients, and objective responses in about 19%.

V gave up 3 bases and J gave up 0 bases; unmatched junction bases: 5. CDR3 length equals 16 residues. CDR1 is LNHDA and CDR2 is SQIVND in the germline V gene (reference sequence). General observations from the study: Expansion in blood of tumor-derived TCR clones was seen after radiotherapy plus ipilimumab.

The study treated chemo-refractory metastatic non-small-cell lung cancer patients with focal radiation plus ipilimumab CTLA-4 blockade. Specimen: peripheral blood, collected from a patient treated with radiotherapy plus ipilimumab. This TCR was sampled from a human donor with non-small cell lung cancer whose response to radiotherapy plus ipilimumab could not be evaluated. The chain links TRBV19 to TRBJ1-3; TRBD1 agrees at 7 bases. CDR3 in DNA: TGTGCCAGTAGTATGGGACAGATTATCTCTGGAAACACCATATATTTT. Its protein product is CASSMGQIISGNTIYF.